This T cell receptor (beta chain) was identified in a study of cytomegalovirus exposure and HLA in healthy donors. In the study overall: Of approximately 400 genotyped donors, 70% to 85% clustered with self-reported Caucasian donors.

Whole-study findings and limits: Earlier analysis yielded a pattern in which most TCR beta V segments were productive about 87% or about 30% of the time. Across donors, sequencing depth was assumed by presence/absence analyses to be roughly uniform. Another analysis was done later, and it associated around 15,000 TCR beta sequences with HLA alleles at 0.05 false discovery rate.

This CDR3 is built from 13 residues. Germline V gene data show CDR1 as MDHEN and CDR2 as SYDVKM. Trimming took off 6 bases at V and 9 bases at J, with 15 bases between the two ends. Comment on this clone: What it binds is unknown.

Both 60 Vbeta primers and 13 Jbeta primers went into the PCR. Data came from immunoSEQ multiplex PCR; TCRdb stores just in-frame clones and leaves some out. The profile covers approximately 130,000 clones, with over 65% appearing a single time and 1.2% taken by the ten largest. J is TRBJ1-5 and V is TRBV28; D remains ambiguous. This sequence was found in a man aged 45-65 years in good health and CMV-seronegative. The sequenced sample consisted of PBMCs. The CDR3: CASRQDPILPQHF. The DNA of the CDR3 is TGTGCCAGCAGGCAGGATCCTATTTTGCCCCAGCATTTT.